This T cell receptor (beta chain) was identified during a study of T cells after yellow fever vaccination. The germline V gene encodes CDR1 DFQATT and CDR2 SNEGSKA (reference sequence). Trimming removed 3 bases at V and 2 bases at J, with 11 bases between. The CDR3 consists of 13 residues. TCRdb fed the 5' RACE reads into MiXCR, producing one record per CDR3 protein. The table shows nearly 550,000 distinct CDR3 sequences, with 15% to 20% occurring only once. This clonotype was observed a handful of times. This receptor was obtained from a man between 25 and 39 years old who received the YFV17D yellow fever vaccine. The sample in question was PBMCs, obtained 15 days after the yellow fever booster vaccination. This chain connects TRBV20-1 to TRBJ2-7; TRBD1 is a possible D gene (6 bases). The CDR3 nucleotides are TGCAGTGCTAGCCACGGGACAACCTACGAGCAGTACTTC. It translates to CSASHGTTYEQYF.